Given below is one T cell receptor (beta chain) in context. Its antigen has not been determined. Base qualities are missing; no much larger clone stands one base away. The germline V gene gives CDR1 as LGHNA and CDR2 as YSLEER. The CDR3 sequence holds 14 residues, the cysteine and phenylalanine included. The DNA shown is the 42-base CDR3, in frame from base 1. A distance of 10 bases separates the germline ends of V and J, which lose 0 bases and 7 bases respectively. These data originate in a study of response to subunit inactivated influenza vaccine (dated by TCRdb to about 2018). In the study overall: Deep quantitative profiling of the T cell receptor repertoire was used in the study to follow responses to a trivalent subunit inactivated influenza vaccine. Summary of the overall study and its limitations: It was suggested by the authors that each seasonal influenza vaccination may recruit only a limited number of new T cells.

This specimen's time point label, per the study, means: around 45 days after influenza vaccine administration. The protocol used for the library was RT-PCR. Sequencing instrument: Illumina HiSeq 2500. TCRdb redid the processing of the public reads, applying fastp at Q25 and MiXCR, and retained in-frame beta chains. For every CDR3 protein sequence, its rows merge into one entry that carries the most common genes and DNA. The sample table shows over 400,000 distinct CDR3 sequences, and roughly 13% are seen once. Under 15% of the sample belongs to the ten largest clones. The specimen comprised PBMCs from blood, sampled 35 to 45 days after vaccination. The source of this sequence is a man aged 45-60 years who received an inactivated influenza vaccine. Donor details come from another sample of the same person, matched by shared clones. The chain joins TRBV4-3 to TRBJ2-1; the D segment cannot be called with confidence. In nucleotides, the sequence is TGCGCCAGCAGCCAAGAAGAACAGAGGAATGAGCAGTTCTTC. Translated, it gives CASSQEEQRNEQFF.